The clone carrying this TCR beta chain was seen only a few times. Its matching antigen is unknown. A read error may produce the germline difference seen at one junction end. With a J-beta primer mix and a sample-barcoded 5' primer, a second PCR ran roughly 7 to 11 cycles. A single record per CDR3 protein comes from TCRdb applying MiXCR to the 5' RACE reads. Found here are roughly 930,000 distinct CDR3 sequences, 48% of them singletons; the top ten hold 13%. This sample was taken from a study of blood T cells in healthy people across ages. The length of the CDR3 is 14 residues. Germline lookup yields CDR1 SGHKS and CDR2 YYEKEE (reference sequence). Study outcomes and limitations: From one million sequenced T cells, diversity estimates were lower bounds.

This rearrangement joins TRBV5-5 to TRBJ1-3, with D unresolved. Material for sequencing was blood. The clonotype comes from a man between 25 and 39 years old in good health. The CDR3 reads CASTPARSENTIYF. CDR3 in DNA: TGTGCTAGCACCCCGGCCCGGTCTGAAAACACCATATATTTT.